The rows below give T cell receptor beta chains drawn from one sample of a study of CD8 T cells in ankylosing spondylitis. TCRdb processed the 5' RACE reads anew with MiXCR; each CDR3 protein has one entry. The repertoire holds under 250,000 distinct CDR3 sequences, with roughly a tenth as singletons. The source material was blood, either unsorted or a sorted T cell fraction (not recorded which). These TCRs come from a male donor with ankylosing spondylitis or in good health (not recorded which). The CDR3 runs from the conserved cysteine through the conserved F or W. A D gene is named only where the DNA matches it firmly. Only part of the rows carry a size: once, few, many, or a class if the clone is expanded.

>TRBV6-2/TRBV6-3|few|TRBJ2-3|TRBD2
CASSGLATDTQYF
TGTGCCAGCAGCGGACTAGCCACAGATACGCAGTATTTT
>TRBV4-1|many|TRBJ1-5|TRBD1
CASSQGQGSNQPQHF
TGCGCCAGCAGCCAAGGACAGGGCAGCAATCAGCCCCAGCATTTT
>TRBV12-3/TRBV12-4|few|TRBJ1-5|TRBD1
CASLGGRGGYSNQPQHF
TGTGCCAGTCTTGGCGGCAGGGGGGGGTATAGCAATCAGCCCCAGCATTTT
>TRBV5-1|.|TRBJ1-1|.
CASSPRSRGGTEAFF
TGCGCCAGCAGCCCCCGGAGCAGGGGTGGGACTGAAGCTTTCTTT
>TRBV29-1|.|TRBJ2-7|TRBD1
CSVSGTVPYEQYF
TGCAGCGTCTCCGGGACAGTTCCATACGAGCAGTACTTC
>TRBV20-1|many|TRBJ1-2|.
CSAGGSPAHYGYTF
TGCAGTGCTGGAGGCTCCCCTGCTCACTATGGCTACACCTTC
>TRBV20-1|many|TRBJ2-7|.
CSARDPQAGEQYF
TGCAGTGCTAGAGATCCCCAGGCGGGGGAGCAGTACTTC
>TRBV5-1|many|TRBJ1-2|TRBD1
CASSQIQGEGRGYTF
TGCGCCAGCAGCCAAATACAGGGGGAAGGACGTGGCTACACCTTC
>TRBV12-3/TRBV12-4|many|TRBJ2-7|.
CASSYRGDSRYEQYF
TGTGCCAGCAGTTATCGAGGGGACTCTCGTTACGAGCAGTACTTC
>TRBV9|many|TRBJ2-3|.
CASSVGDRTDTQYF
TGTGCCAGCAGCGTAGGAGATCGCACAGATACGCAGTATTTT
>TRBV12-3/TRBV12-4|many|TRBJ2-3|TRBD2
CASKPSREGPQDTQYF
TGTGCCAGCAAGCCCTCTCGGGAGGGCCCTCAAGATACGCAGTATTTT
>TRBV11-3|.|TRBJ1-6|.
CASSSPRSPLHF
TGTGCCAGCAGCTCCCCGCGTTCACCCCTCCACTTT
>TRBV6-2/TRBV6-3|many|TRBJ2-1|.
CASTRGGTLWGFF
TGTGCCAGCACCCGAGGAGGGACTCTCTGGGGGTTCTTC
>TRBV3-1|.|TRBJ2-7|TRBD2
CASSPGTRGGEQYF
TGTGCCAGCAGCCCCGGGACTAGGGGCGGCGAGCAGTACTTC
>TRBV6-1|many|TRBJ2-2|.
CASSDHRVTGELFF
TGTGCCAGCAGTGACCACAGGGTAACCGGGGAGCTGTTTTTT
>TRBV3-1|many|TRBJ2-5|.
CASSQIRLYQETQYF
TGTGCCAGCAGCCAAATACGACTGTACCAAGAGACCCAGTACTTC